The source of this T cell receptor beta chain is a study of blood T cell repertoires in COVID-19. The CDR3 length is 16 residues. This clone was seen a handful of times. Study processing details: Estimation of nucleated cell counts relied on the amplification of reference gene primers. Method: immunoSEQ multiplex PCR; TCRdb's copy keeps in-frame clones and lacks some. V, J and clone size derive from that table, while D and trimming were established from the DNA sequence. The table includes under 300,000 clones, around 90% detected once. The V gene is TRBV21-1, the J gene TRBJ2-1; no DNA check was done on the table's D call, TRBD2. TRBV21-1 constitutes a pseudogene. Sequenced material: peripheral blood. The receptor was isolated from a man younger than 45 with COVID-19, enrolled during active disease. CDR3 nucleotides: TGTGCCAGCGGACCAATAAGGAAGCGGGGCTACAATGAGCAGTTCTTC. Its translation is CASGPIRKRGYNEQFF.